A selection of T cell receptor beta chains follows, all from one sample in a study of CD8 T cells in Susac syndrome. In TCRdb, the immunoSEQ multiplex PCR reads were re-called with MiXCR into one record per CDR3 protein. There are 300,000 or so distinct CDR3 sequences in the sample; around 90% occur only once, and about 0.063% lies in the top ten. The sequenced sample consisted of CD4+ T cells from PBMCs. The receptors derive from a human donor with multiple sclerosis. Each CDR3 is given with its conserved first and last residue. A D gene is named only where the DNA matches it firmly. Some rows mark clone size as missing; the rest say once, few, many or name a class of expanded clone.

D gene	clone size	V gene	J gene	CDR3 DNA	CDR3 protein
NA	NA	TRBV20-1	TRBJ2-5	TGCAGTGCTAGGTCCCTCCAAGAGACCCAGTACTTC	CSARSLQETQYF
TRBD1	NA	TRBV5-1	TRBJ1-4	TGCGCCAGCAGCGCCGGGACAGGTCGACAGGAAAAACTGTTTTTT	CASSAGTGRQEKLFF
TRBD1	NA	TRBV2	TRBJ2-3	TGTGCCAGCAGCCAAAGACAGGGACATTTAGATACGCAGTATTTT	CASSQRQGHLDTQYF
TRBD1	NA	TRBV12-3/TRBV12-4	TRBJ1-5	TGTGCCAGCAGTGATACAGGGGAACCGTATCAGCCCCAGCATTTT	CASSDTGEPYQPQHF
NA	NA	TRBV3-1	TRBJ2-7	TGTGCCAGCAGCCATCGATTCAGTGAGCAGTACTTC	CASSHRFSEQYF
TRBD2	NA	TRBV20-1	TRBJ2-2	TGCAGTGCTAGAAGGCAGGGAGGGACCGGGGAGCTGTTTTTT	CSARRQGGTGELFF
NA	once	TRBV5-4	TRBJ2-3	TGTGCCAGCAGCCTGCCGGGATGGGGGACAGATACGCAGTATTTT	CASSLPGWGTDTQYF
TRBD1	NA	TRBV12-3/TRBV12-4	TRBJ2-5	TGTGCCAGCAGTTCCAGCGGCCAGGGGGTTGAGACCCAGTACTTC	CASSSSGQGVETQYF
TRBD2	NA	TRBV4-1	TRBJ2-7	TGCGCCAGCAGCCACTTAGCGGGAGTTTGGTACGAGCAGTACTTC	CASSHLAGVWYEQYF
NA	NA	TRBV5-6	TRBJ2-7	TGTGCCAGCAGCTTGGGGCAGGGCCTGTATTACGAGCAGTACTTC	CASSLGQGLYYEQYF
NA	NA	TRBV18	TRBJ2-7	TGTGCCAGCTCACCGACCAGGTCTTCCACGGAGGCCGAGCAGTACTTC	CASSPTRSSTEAEQYF
NA	NA	TRBV20-1	TRBJ2-2	TGCAGTGCTAGTTTCGCGAACACCGGGGAGCTGTTTTTT	CSASFANTGELFF
TRBD2	few	TRBV4-1	TRBJ2-7	TGCGCCAACAGCCAAGATCGTCAACTAGCGGCATTCCACTACGAGCAGTACTTC	CANSQDRQLAAFHYEQYF
NA	once	TRBV3-1	TRBJ2-1	TGTGCCAGCAGCCCGAGGGACCTTGGGGAGCAGTTCTTC	CASSPRDLGEQFF
TRBD1	NA	TRBV5-4	TRBJ1-3	TGTGCCAGCAGCTTGGTGGGACAGGGGAACACCATATATTTT	CASSLVGQGNTIYF
NA	NA	TRBV20-1	TRBJ2-1	TGCAGTGCTAGGGGGGACGCTAGAATTGAGCAGTTCTTC	CSARGDARIEQFF